The next 7 T cell receptor beta chains were all read from a single sample in a study of shared clonotypes between healthy human individuals. The table came from immunoSEQ multiplex PCR; TCRdb's copy has only in-frame clones and leaves some out. The sample yields some 500,000 clones, approximately 95% seen once. The specimen was naive CD4+ T cells sorted from blood. Sample subset: CD45RA+ positively selected. These receptor sequences come from a woman in her 30s in good health.

The chain uses TRBV28 and TRBJ2-1; 7 nucleotides agree with TRBD1. The CDR3 totals 14 residues. Germline values: CDR1 MDHEN, CDR2 SYDVKM. V lost 6 bases and J lost 7; bases outside the gene matches: 9. This CDR3 is CASRSGGALNEQFF. CDR3 DNA sequence: TGTGCCAGCAGGTCAGGGGGAGCTTTAAATGAGCAGTTCTTC.

The V and J genes are TRBV5-4 and TRBJ2-3, with 9 bases identical to TRBD2. V was pared by 3 bases and J by 2 bases, with 7 bases of the junction left unmatched. The CDR3 runs to 16 residues. CDR1 SGHNT and CDR2 YYREEE come from the germline V gene (reference sequence). In DNA, the CDR3 is TGTGCCAGCAGCTATAGCGGGAGCGGGAACACAGATACGCAGTATTTT. Encoded protein: CASSYSGSGNTDTQYF.

The chain recombines TRBV6-5 with TRBJ2-7, with 7 positions matching TRBD1. Germline CDR1 reads MNHEY; CDR2 reads SVGAGI. This CDR3 comprises 14 residues. Germline trimming cut 5 bases from V and 2 bases from J; bases unmatched to any gene: 6. The CDR3, as DNA: TGTGCCAGCAGTCCCGGGACAGCCACCTACGAGCAGTACTTC. Protein sequence: CASSPGTATYEQYF.

The J gene is TRBJ1-3, the V gene TRBV5-1; possible D gene TRBD1, 6 bases. This CDR3 is built from 14 residues. Germline CDR1 SGHRS, CDR2 YFSETQ. The germline V and J ends were trimmed by 3 bases and 3 bases, with 10 bases remaining between them. This CDR3 reads CASSSGVIGNTIYF. The CDR3 coding sequence is TGCGCCAGCAGCTCAGGGGTTATTGGAAACACCATATATTTT.

The chain is built from TRBV28 and TRBJ2-6; no clear D gene. Trimming shortened V by 5 bases and J by 2 bases, and 7 bases separated the two germline ends. This CDR3 has 14 residues. Germline assignment: CDR1 MDHEN and CDR2 SYDVKM. Written as DNA, the CDR3 is TGTGCCAGCAGTCCTCACCCTGGGGCCAACGTCCTGACTTTC. Encoded protein: CASSPHPGANVLTF.

The gene calls are TRBV30 and TRBJ2-7, with TRBD2 matching over 9 bases. Per germline, CDR1 GTSNPN and CDR2 SVGIG (reference sequence). This CDR3 contains 14 residues. V lost 2 bases and J lost 0; bases outside the gene matches: 2. CDR3 bases: TGTGCCTGGAGTATTAGCGGGAGCTCCTACGAGCAGTACTTC. Its translation is CAWSISGSSYEQYF. Drawing the rest from reference TRBV30 and TRBJ2-7, the complete variable domain is SQTIHQWPATLVQPVGSPLSLECTVEGTSNPNLYWYRQAAGRGLQLLFYSVGIGQISSEVPQNLSASRPQDRQFILSSKKLLLSDSGFYLCAWSISGSSYEQYFGPGTRLTVT.

This rearrangement joins TRBV10-3 to TRBJ1-1; possibly TRBD1 for D (5 bases). This CDR3 is built from 13 residues. From germline, CDR1 is ENHRY and CDR2 SYGVKD. V lost 3 bases to trimming and J lost 4 bases, with 9 bases between them. The CDR3 protein is CAISEGTGTEAFF. CDR3 DNA sequence: TGTGCCATCAGTGAAGGGACGGGCACTGAAGCTTTCTTT.